This TCR beta chain derives from a study of blood T cell repertoires in COVID-19 (dated by TCRdb to the early 2020s). In terms of the full investigation: The collaborator samples originated in the United States, Italy and Spain and spanned the acute and convalescent phases of COVID-19. Where HLA class I and class II types were available, the types were taken from metadata supplied by the sample provider, not from assay-based typing. The samples were drawn from the first 160 participants of the ongoing ImmuneRACE study and from 1,254 subjects provided by 6 global collaborators. Nearly every sample came with metadata listing a de-identified subject ID, COVID-19 status, age in years and sex. The dataset comprised deeply sampled blood TCRbeta repertoires from subjects exposed to, actively infected with, or recovered from COVID-19. A freely available public database, intended as a resource for researchers studying the immune response to SARS-CoV-2, is where the repertoires were released. The material from the prospective study consisted of cDNA or gDNA derived from T cells, B-cell-depleted T cells, or PBMCs.

TCRbeta CDR3 regions were amplified from genomic DNA by means of the immunoSEQ Assay, a bias-controlled multiplex PCR. For the original study's pipeline: Within the assay, amplification of reference gene primers was used to estimate how many nucleated cells each sample contained. To quantify the absolute abundance of each unique TCRbeta CDR3 rearrangement, sequence reads were collapsed and filtered. Productive Simpson clonality was computed per sample as the square root of Simpson's diversity index over productive rearrangements. Here the immuneACCESS table is served through TCRdb, limited to in-frame sequences with V and J called. Missing clones are a known gap in these copies; in checked studies unresolved V genes cover under half, and the rest lacks a known reason. V, J and clone size derive from that table, while D and trimming were established from the DNA sequence. The sample contains some 310,000 clones, roughly 86% of them found a single time. Roughly a tenth of the sample is taken by the ten largest.

Enrolling through a virtual design, the prospective study's participants ranged in age from roughly 18 to 95 years and lived across about two dozen United States geographic areas. In the prospective study, participants were assigned to cohorts based on the clinical history participants reported in a screening survey and a study questionnaire. Recovered participants in ImmuneRACE Cohort 3 were defined by two consecutive negative NP/OP PCR tests, clearance by a healthcare professional, or resolution of symptoms. In the prospective study, whole blood, serum and a nasopharyngeal or oropharyngeal swab were collected from each participant by mobile phlebotomists. Prospective study participants could optionally give additional blood draws and questionnaires over an approximately two-month period. Blood samples from the prospective study were shipped frozen or at room temperature prior to DNA extraction.

On this clone itself: Its antigen specificity is not known. It has no much larger one-base neighbor in the sample; base qualities were not kept.

The investigation overall reported the following: Clinical and demographic metadata were provided uncurated, with the amount varying by source and participant.

The sequenced sample was PBMCs or T cells enriched from blood (not recorded which). The sequence was obtained from a woman younger than 45 who had recovered from COVID-19.

Here is the DNA: TGTGCCAGCATCCCAACCGGGCGGGAGGTCTACAATGAGCAGTTCTTC. It specifies CASIPTGREVYNEQFF. Here the chain combines TRBV7-9 and TRBJ2-1, with 8 bases aligning to TRBD2. The CDR3 covers 16 residues, taking in both the cysteine and the phenylalanine. The CDR3 DNA has 48 bases and is translated from base 1. V is pruned by 7 bases and J by 3 bases, leaving 11 bases of the junction without a gene match. Looking up the germline V gene (reference sequence) yields CDR1 SEHNR and CDR2 FQNEAQ.